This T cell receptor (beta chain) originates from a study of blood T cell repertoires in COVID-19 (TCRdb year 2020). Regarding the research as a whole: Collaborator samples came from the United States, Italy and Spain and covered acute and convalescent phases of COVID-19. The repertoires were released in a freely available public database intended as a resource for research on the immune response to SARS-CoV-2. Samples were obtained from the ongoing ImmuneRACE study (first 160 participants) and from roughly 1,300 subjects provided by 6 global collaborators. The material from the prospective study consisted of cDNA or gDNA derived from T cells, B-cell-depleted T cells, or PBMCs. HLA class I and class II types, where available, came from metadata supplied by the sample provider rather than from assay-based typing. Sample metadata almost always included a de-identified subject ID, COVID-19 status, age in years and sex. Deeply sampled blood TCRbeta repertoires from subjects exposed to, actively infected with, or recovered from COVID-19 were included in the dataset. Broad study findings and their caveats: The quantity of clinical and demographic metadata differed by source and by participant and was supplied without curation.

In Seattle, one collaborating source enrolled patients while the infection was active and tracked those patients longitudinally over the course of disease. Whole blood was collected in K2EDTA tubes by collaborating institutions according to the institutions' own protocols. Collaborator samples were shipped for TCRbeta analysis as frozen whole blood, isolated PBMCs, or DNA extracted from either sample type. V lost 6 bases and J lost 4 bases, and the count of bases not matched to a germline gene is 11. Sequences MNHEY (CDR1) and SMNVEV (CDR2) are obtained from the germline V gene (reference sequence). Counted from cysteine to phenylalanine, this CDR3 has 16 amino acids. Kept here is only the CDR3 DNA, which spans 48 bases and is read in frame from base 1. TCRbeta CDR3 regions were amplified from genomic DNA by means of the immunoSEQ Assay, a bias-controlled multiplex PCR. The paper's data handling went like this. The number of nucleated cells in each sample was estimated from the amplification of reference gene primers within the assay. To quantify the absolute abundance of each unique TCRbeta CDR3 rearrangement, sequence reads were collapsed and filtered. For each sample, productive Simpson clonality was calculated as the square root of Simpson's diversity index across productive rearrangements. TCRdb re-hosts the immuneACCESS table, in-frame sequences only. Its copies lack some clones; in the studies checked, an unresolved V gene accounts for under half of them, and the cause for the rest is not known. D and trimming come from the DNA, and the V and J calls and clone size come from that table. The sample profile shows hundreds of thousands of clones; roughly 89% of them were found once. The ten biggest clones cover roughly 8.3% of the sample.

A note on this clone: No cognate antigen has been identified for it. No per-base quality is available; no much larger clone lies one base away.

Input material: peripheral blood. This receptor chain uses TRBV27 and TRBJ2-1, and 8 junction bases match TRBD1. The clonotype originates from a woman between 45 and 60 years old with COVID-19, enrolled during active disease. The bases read TGTGCCAGCAGCGGCTCCCCAGGGGGCGCTTACAATGAGCAGTTCTTC. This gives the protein CASSGSPGGAYNEQFF.